The T cell receptor (beta chain) described here comes from a study of blood T cell repertoires in COVID-19. As for the study in general: The study drew acute and convalescent COVID-19 samples from the United States, Italy and Spain. Sources were T cells, B-cell-depleted T cells, or PBMCs; the material itself was cDNA or gDNA.

In the original processing: Researchers report that nucleated cell counts were estimated from reference gene primer amplification. TCRdb's table, derived via immunoSEQ multiplex PCR, lists solely in-frame clones and lacks some. Clone size and the V and J calls come from that table; the DNA yielded D and trimming. The table has about 140,000 clones, under 90% seen once. The germline gives CDR1 LGHDT, CDR2 YNNKEL (reference sequence). This CDR3 region has 14 residues. V was shortened by 6 bases and J by 0 bases, with 8 bases between the two germline ends. Sequences were obtained from peripheral blood. This rearrangement joins TRBV3-1 (or the pseudogene TRBV3-2) to TRBJ1-4, with D hard to call. The receptor was isolated from a man in his 70s who had recovered from COVID-19. CDR3 protein: CASRLGATNEKLFF. CDR3 in DNA: TGTGCCAGCAGACTGGGCGCAACTAATGAAAAACTGTTTTTT.